This passage covers 12 T cell receptor beta chains from one sample sequenced in a study of T cells after yellow fever vaccination. TCRdb reanalysed the 5' RACE reads using MiXCR and keeps one entry per CDR3 protein. The sample shows over 100,000 distinct CDR3 sequences, approximately 8.4% of them seen only once. The source was CD8+ T cells sorted from PBMCs, collected 45 days after the yellow fever booster vaccination. The receptors come from a man aged 25 to 40 who received the YFV17D yellow fever vaccine.

This clonotype has ten or more counts. J is TRBJ2-5 and V is TRBV12-3 or TRBV12-4, with 9 nucleotides matching TRBD1. Germline trimming cut 6 bases from V and 5 bases from J; bases unmatched to any gene: 4. The CDR3 covers 13 residues. For the CDR3, the DNA is TGTGCCAGCAGCAACAGGGGGCTTGAGACCCAGTACTTC. It translates to CASSNRGLETQYF.

The V and J genes are TRBV5-1 and TRBJ2-5; 15 bases line up with TRBD2. The CDR3 contains 19 residues. J was trimmed by 4 bases and V by 4 bases; bases with no gene match: 14. Germline assignment: CDR1 SGHRS and CDR2 YFSETQ. CDR3 nucleotides: TGCGCCAGCAGCCAACCAGTGGGACTAGCGGGAGGAGGTGGAGAGACCCAGTACTTC. Translating it yields CASSQPVGLAGGGGETQYF.

Many counts were recorded for this clonotype. This chain joins TRBV20-1 and TRBJ2-5, with 8 nucleotides matching TRBD1. CDR1 is DFQATT and CDR2 is SNEGSKA in the germline V gene (reference sequence). CDR3 length: 14 amino acids. V gave up 3 bases and J gave up 5 bases; unmatched junction bases: 8. The CDR3 region has the DNA TGCAGTGCTAGTCCCGGACAGGGCGTGGAGACCCAGTACTTC. Encoded protein: CSASPGQGVETQYF.

This clonotype was seen ten or more times. This chain uses TRBV6-2 or TRBV6-3 with TRBJ1-2; D not resolved. The germline V gene encodes CDR1 MNHEY and CDR2 SVGEGT. V was cut by 5 bases and J by 4 bases, with 8 bases left in between. The CDR3 extends over 12 amino acids. DNA for the CDR3: TGTGCCAGCAGTCTGGGATCCTATGGCTACACCTTC. Translated, it gives CASSLGSYGYTF.

This clonotype came up a few times. This chain joins TRBV29-1 and TRBJ2-2, with no clear D. The CDR3 contains 13 residues. In germline, CDR1 is SQVTM, CDR2 ANQGSEA. With 7 bases removed from V and 6 bases from J, the gap between germline ends came to 15 bases. The chain's CDR3 is CSAGSERPGELFF. The CDR3 DNA reads TGCAGCGCTGGGTCGGAACGTCCCGGGGAGCTGTTTTTT.

The chain joins TRBV5-1 to TRBJ2-7, with D possibly matching TRBD1 (5 bases). The CDR3 contains 14 residues. The V and J ends lost 0 bases and 5 bases respectively, with 12 bases between them. Germline CDR1 and CDR2: SGHRS and YFSETQ. The CDR3 DNA reads TGCGCCAGCAGCTTGGGAGTAGGGGTGGACGAGCAGTACTTC. Protein: CASSLGVGVDEQYF.

On this clonotype: A much larger clone lies one base from this, so it may be a read error. The rearrangement links TRBV2 to TRBJ2-7; a weak D match, TRBD2 (6 bases). Germline CDR1 reads SNHLY; CDR2 reads FYNNEI. V lost 10 bases and J lost 4, with 14 bases in between. This CDR3 is built from 12 residues. DNA for the CDR3: TGTGCCATCGGTGGAGGGTCTTACGAGCAGTACTTC. Translated, it gives CAIGGGSYEQYF.

A few counts support this clonotype. The V call is TRBV2, the J call TRBJ2-7, with D perhaps TRBD2 (5 bases). This CDR3 comprises 10 residues. The V end lost 7 bases, the J end lost 6 bases, and 7 bases lay between the germline ends. The germline V gene encodes CDR1 SNHLY and CDR2 FYNNEI. The CDR3 reads CASMGVEQYF. The CDR3 DNA follows: TGTGCCAGCATGGGAGTCGAGCAGTACTTC. The variable domain in full, completed from reference TRBV2 and TRBJ2-7, reads EPEVTQTPSHQVTQMGQEVILRCVPISNHLYFYWYRQILGQKVEFLVSFYNNEISEKSEIFDDQFSVERPDGSNFTLKIRSTKLEDSAMYFCASMGVEQYFGPGTRLTVT.

This clonotype has ten or more counts. V usage is TRBV5-1 and J usage is TRBJ2-1; 7 bases match TRBD2. V gave up 5 bases and J gave up 1 base; unmatched junction bases: 6. Germline assignment: CDR1 SGHRS and CDR2 YFSETQ. The CDR3 is 15 amino acids. The chain's CDR3 is CASSRSSGSYNEQFF. CDR3 DNA: TGCGCCAGCAGTCGGTCTAGCGGATCCTACAATGAGCAGTTCTTC. Full variable domain (missing parts from reference TRBV5-1 and TRBJ2-1): KAGVTQTPRYLIKTRGQQVTLSCSPISGHRSVSWYQQTPGQGLQFLFEYFSETQRNKGNFPGRFSGRQFSNSRSEMNVSTLELGDSALYLCASSRSSGSYNEQFFGPGTRLTVL.

This clonotype was counted ten times or more. This chain connects TRBV11-2 to TRBJ2-7; the match to TRBD2 covers 7 bases. The V gene's germline CDR1 is SGHAT and CDR2 FQNNGV. CDR3 length: 14 residues. With 7 bases clipped from V and 2 bases from J, the junction kept 8 bases outside the gene matches. CDR3 bases: TGTGCCAGCAAGCGGGACCAAGAGGCCTACGAGCAGTACTTC. Its translation: CASKRDQEAYEQYF.

The sample holds many counts of this clonotype. The V call is TRBV10-3, the J call TRBJ2-2, with 7 bases matching TRBD1. Germline CDR1 reads ENHRY; CDR2 reads SYGVKD. This CDR3 spans 14 amino acids. The CDR3 DNA reads as TGTGCTGCCCTAGAAGGGGGCACGGCCGGGGAGCTGTTTTTT. This sequence encodes CAALEGGTAGELFF.

This clonotype came up a few times. The chain joins TRBV27 to TRBJ2-3; D gene uncertain. Trimming stripped 5 bases from V and 4 bases from J, with 13 bases between. CDR3 size: 14 residues. Germline CDR1 reads MNHEY; CDR2 reads SMNVEV (reference sequence). CDR3 amino acids: CASSPSDEPDTQYF. DNA for the CDR3: TGTGCCAGCAGTCCGTCAGACGAGCCAGATACGCAGTATTTT.